The rows below give T cell receptor beta chains drawn from one sample of a study of CD8 T cells in Susac syndrome. TCRdb re-analysed the immunoSEQ multiplex PCR reads in MiXCR, keeping a single row per CDR3 protein. This sample yields about 170,000 distinct CDR3 sequences, of which approximately 94% are seen a single time; about 0.13% belongs to the top ten. Sequencing was performed on CD4+ T cells from PBMCs. The receptor set was obtained from a human donor with Susac syndrome. CDR3s include the opening cysteine and the closing phenylalanine or tryptophan. Fields, in order: D gene, V gene, clone size, J gene, CDR3 protein, CDR3 DNA. The D gene is left open where the match is weak. Not every row has a clone size; where given, it reads once, few, many or a size class.

NA	TRBV29-1	NA	TRBJ1-1	CSVRETANTEAFF	TGCAGCGTCCGTGAAACAGCGAACACTGAAGCTTTCTTT
TRBD2	TRBV30	NA	TRBJ2-5	CAWSVGRTSGETQYF	TGTGCCTGGAGTGTAGGCCGGACTAGCGGAGAGACCCAGTACTTC
NA	TRBV9	NA	TRBJ1-3	CASSVDSEGYSGNTIYF	TGTGCCAGCAGCGTAGATTCCGAAGGGTACTCTGGAAACACCATATATTTT
NA	TRBV9	NA	TRBJ1-2	CASSVDSVLRAGYTF	TGTGCCAGCAGCGTAGATAGTGTGCTCCGGGCTGGCTACACCTTC
NA	TRBV9	NA	TRBJ1-1	CASSVESNTEAFF	TGTGCCAGCAGCGTAGAGTCGAACACTGAAGCTTTCTTT
NA	TRBV14	NA	TRBJ2-5	CASSQGGATETQYF	TGTGCCAGCAGCCAAGGAGGGGCCACAGAGACCCAGTACTTC
NA	TRBV29-1	NA	TRBJ1-2	CSVEAGQGGYTF	TGCAGCGTTGAAGCGGGGCAAGGTGGCTACACCTTC
TRBD2	TRBV20-1	NA	TRBJ2-5	CSARPTSGLQETQYF	TGCAGTGCTAGACCAACTAGCGGGCTCCAAGAGACCCAGTACTTC
TRBD1	TRBV9	NA	TRBJ2-6	CASSVGVGQGASGANVLTF	TGTGCCAGCAGCGTAGGTGTGGGACAGGGGGCTTCTGGGGCCAACGTCCTGACTTTC
NA	TRBV7-2	NA	TRBJ2-3	CASSHQSSGTDTQYF	TGTGCCAGCAGCCACCAGAGCAGTGGTACAGATACGCAGTATTTT
TRBD1	TRBV3-1	once	TRBJ2-5	CASSLRTGPETQYF	TGTGCCAGCAGCCTAAGGACAGGACCAGAGACCCAGTACTTC
TRBD2	TRBV28	NA	TRBJ2-3	CASSPRLAGGTDTQYF	TGTGCCAGCAGTCCGAGACTAGCGGGAGGAACAGATACGCAGTATTTT
NA	TRBV5-1	NA	TRBJ1-4	CASSLEPTTNEKLFF	TGCGCCAGCAGCTTGGAGCCGACCACTAATGAAAAACTGTTTTTT
NA	TRBV4-3	NA	TRBJ1-1	CASSQDGAGGAFF	TGCGCCAGCAGCCAAGATGGGGCAGGAGGGGCTTTCTTT
NA	TRBV20-1	NA	TRBJ2-2	CSARASPSGELFF	TGCAGTGCTAGAGCTAGCCCTAGCGGGGAGCTGTTTTTT
TRBD1	TRBV30	NA	TRBJ1-4	CAWTGTGGNEKLFF	TGTGCCTGGACCGGGACAGGGGGAAATGAAAAACTGTTTTTT
TRBD1	TRBV12-3/TRBV12-4	NA	TRBJ1-6	CASNPQGAGSPLHF	TGTGCCAGCAACCCGCAGGGGGCAGGTTCACCCCTCCACTTT
NA	TRBV20-1	NA	TRBJ1-5	CSARDRFGSNQPQHF	TGCAGTGCTAGAGATCGGTTTGGTAGCAATCAGCCCCAGCATTTT
NA	TRBV15	NA	TRBJ1-2	CATSRAKEGRDYGYTF	TGTGCCACCAGCAGAGCGAAGGAGGGGAGGGACTATGGCTACACCTTC
TRBD1	TRBV11-2	NA	TRBJ2-3	CASSRDRHTDTQYF	TGTGCCAGCAGCCGGGACAGGCACACAGATACGCAGTATTTT
NA	TRBV9	NA	TRBJ1-2	CASSVTGTGYGYTF	TGTGCCAGCAGCGTAACTGGTACAGGGTATGGCTACACCTTC
TRBD2	TRBV19	NA	TRBJ2-7	CASNPGTSGSYEQYF	TGTGCCAGTAATCCCGGGACTAGCGGCTCCTACGAGCAGTACTTC
NA	TRBV9	NA	TRBJ2-1	CASSNPRTNSYNEQFF	TGTGCCAGCAGCAACCCAAGAACAAACTCCTACAATGAGCAGTTCTTC
NA	TRBV2	NA	TRBJ1-5	CASSVESNQPQHF	TGTGCCAGCAGTGTAGAGAGCAATCAGCCCCAGCATTTT
TRBD2	TRBV5-6	NA	TRBJ2-5	CASSTRGGRETQYF	TGTGCCAGCAGCACCCGGGGGGGCCGGGAGACCCAGTACTTC
TRBD1	TRBV4-1	NA	TRBJ1-5	CASSQGGTGVNQPQHF	TGCGCCAGCAGCCAAGGTGGGACAGGGGTAAATCAGCCCCAGCATTTT
NA	TRBV20-1	NA	TRBJ1-5	CSARRWNQPQHF	TGCAGTGCTAGAAGATGGAATCAGCCCCAGCATTTT
NA	TRBV25-1	NA	TRBJ1-3	CASSPVGRGLGNTIYF	TGTGCCAGCAGCCCTGTTGGCAGGGGCCTAGGAAACACCATATATTTT
NA	TRBV27	NA	TRBJ1-2	CASSGGGGGYTF	TGTGCCAGCAGTGGAGGGGGGGGAGGCTACACCTTC
TRBD1	TRBV9	NA	TRBJ2-7	CASSKQGTGGPREQYF	TGTGCCAGCAGCAAACAGGGGACAGGGGGCCCGCGCGAGCAGTACTTC
NA	TRBV4-3	NA	TRBJ1-2	CASSQDADRSDYGYTF	TGCGCCAGCAGCCAAGATGCCGACAGGTCTGACTATGGCTACACCTTC